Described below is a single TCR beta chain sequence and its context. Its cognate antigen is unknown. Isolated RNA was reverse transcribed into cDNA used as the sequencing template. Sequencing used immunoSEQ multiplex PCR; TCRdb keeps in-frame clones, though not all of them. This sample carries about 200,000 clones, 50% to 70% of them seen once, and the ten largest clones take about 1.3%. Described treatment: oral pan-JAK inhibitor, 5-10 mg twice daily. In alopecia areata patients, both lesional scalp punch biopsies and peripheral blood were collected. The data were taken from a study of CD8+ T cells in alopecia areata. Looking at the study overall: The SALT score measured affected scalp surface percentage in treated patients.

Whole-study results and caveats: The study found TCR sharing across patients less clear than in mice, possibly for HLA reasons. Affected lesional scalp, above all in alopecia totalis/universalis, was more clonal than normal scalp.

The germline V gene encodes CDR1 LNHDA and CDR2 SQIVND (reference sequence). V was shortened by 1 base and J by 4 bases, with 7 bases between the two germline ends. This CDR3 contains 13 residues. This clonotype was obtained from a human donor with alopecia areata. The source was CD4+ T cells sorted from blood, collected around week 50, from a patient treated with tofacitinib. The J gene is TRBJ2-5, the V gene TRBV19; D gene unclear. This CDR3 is CASSIGWGETQYF. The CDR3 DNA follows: TGTGCCAGTAGTATAGGTTGGGGAGAGACCCAGTACTTC.